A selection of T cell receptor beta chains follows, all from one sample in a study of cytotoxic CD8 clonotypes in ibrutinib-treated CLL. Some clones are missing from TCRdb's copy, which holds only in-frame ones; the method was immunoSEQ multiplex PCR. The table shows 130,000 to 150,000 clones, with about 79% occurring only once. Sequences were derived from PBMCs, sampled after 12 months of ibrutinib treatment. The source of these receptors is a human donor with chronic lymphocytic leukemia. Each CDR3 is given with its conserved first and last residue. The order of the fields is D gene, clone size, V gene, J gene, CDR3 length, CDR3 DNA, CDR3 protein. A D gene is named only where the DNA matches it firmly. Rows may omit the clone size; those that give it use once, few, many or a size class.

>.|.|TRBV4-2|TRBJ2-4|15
TGTGCCAGCAGCCAAGCGGGACAAAACAAAAACATTCAGTACTTC
CASSQAGQNKNIQYF
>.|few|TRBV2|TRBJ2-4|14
TGTGCCAGCAGTGAGGGAGTGGGCGCGAACATTCAGTACTTC
CASSEGVGANIQYF
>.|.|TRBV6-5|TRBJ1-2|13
TGTGCCAGCAGACCTCAGGGGAGGTATGGCTACACCTTC
CASRPQGRYGYTF
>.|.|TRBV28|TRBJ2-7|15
TGTGCCAGCAGTTCCCGTATGGCGGATTCCTACGAGCAGTACTTC
CASSSRMADSYEQYF
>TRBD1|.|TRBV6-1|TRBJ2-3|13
TGTGCCAGCAGGAAGGGGGCCCGAGATACGCAGTATTTT
CASRKGARDTQYF
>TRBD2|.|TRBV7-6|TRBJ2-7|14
TGTGCCAGCAGCTTAGGGGAGGGAAGCTACGAGCAGTACTTC
CASSLGEGSYEQYF
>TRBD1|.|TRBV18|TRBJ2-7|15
TGTGCCAGCTCAACCCAACCCGGGACAGCCTACGAGCAGTACTTC
CASSTQPGTAYEQYF
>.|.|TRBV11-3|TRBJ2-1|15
TGTGCCAGCAGCCAAACCGGACACCTATACAATGAGCAGTTCTTC
CASSQTGHLYNEQFF
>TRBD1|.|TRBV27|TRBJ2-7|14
TGTGCCAGCAGTTGGACAGGGGTGAACTACGAGCAGTACTTC
CASSWTGVNYEQYF
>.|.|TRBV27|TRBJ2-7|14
TGTGCCAGCAGTTTATCAGGGCAGACCTACGAGCAGTACTTC
CASSLSGQTYEQYF
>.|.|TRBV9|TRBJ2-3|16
TGTGCCAGCAGCTTGAGTGGGGCCCGAAGCACAGATACGCAGTATTTT
CASSLSGARSTDTQYF
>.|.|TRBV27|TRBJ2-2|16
TGTGCCAGCAGACAACAGGGCTCCGCGAACACCGGGGAGCTGTTTTTT
CASRQQGSANTGELFF
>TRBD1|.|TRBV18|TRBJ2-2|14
TGTGCCAGCTCACGACAGGGATCAGGCGGGGAGCTGTTTTTT
CASSRQGSGGELFF
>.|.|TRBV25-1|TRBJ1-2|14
TGTGCCAGCAGTGAATATGGGGGGCGGTATGGCTACACCTTC
CASSEYGGRYGYTF
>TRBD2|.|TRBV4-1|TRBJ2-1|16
TGCGCCAGCAGCCCCTATTCGGCTAGCGGATACAATGAGCAGTTCTTC
CASSPYSASGYNEQFF
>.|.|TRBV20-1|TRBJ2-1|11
TGCAGTGCTAGAGTTTTGGGTGGGCAGTTCTTC
CSARVLGGQFF
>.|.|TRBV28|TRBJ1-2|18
TGTGCCAGCAGACGGACAATTATCACTCACGAAGCTAACTATGGCTACACCTTC
CASRRTIITHEANYGYTF
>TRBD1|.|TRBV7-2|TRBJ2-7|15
TGTGCCAGCAGGTCCCGGGACAGGGCGTCCTACGAGCAGTACTTC
CASRSRDRASYEQYF
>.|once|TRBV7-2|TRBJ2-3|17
TGTGCCAGCAGCCCCCGGGCTACCGTGCTCAGCACAGATACGCAGTATTTT
CASSPRATVLSTDTQYF
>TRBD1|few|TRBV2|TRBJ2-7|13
TGTGCCACCTGGGAACAGGGGGCGATCGAGCAGTACTTC
CATWEQGAIEQYF
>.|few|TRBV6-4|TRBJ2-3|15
TGTGCCAGCAGTGACACGCCAGACAGCACAGATACGCAGTATTTT
CASSDTPDSTDTQYF
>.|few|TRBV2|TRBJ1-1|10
TGTGCCACCGGGCTGGAGGGGGCTTTCTTT
CATGLEGAFF
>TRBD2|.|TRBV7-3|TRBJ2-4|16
TGTGCCAGCAGCGAGCTAGCGGGAGGGGGCAAAAACATTCAGTACTTC
CASSELAGGGKNIQYF
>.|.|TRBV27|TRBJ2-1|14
TGTGCCAGCAGTTGGCAGGGCTACTACAATGAGCAGTTCTTC
CASSWQGYYNEQFF
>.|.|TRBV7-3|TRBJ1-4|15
TGTGCCAGCAGCCTCGGACAGCCAACTAATGAAAAACTGTTTTTT
CASSLGQPTNEKLFF
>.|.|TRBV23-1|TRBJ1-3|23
TGCGCCAGCAGTCAATCCTCCTTGGCGGGCAGGCAGAAATCAACGGACTCTGGAAACACCATATATTTT
CASSQSSLAGRQKSTDSGNTIYF
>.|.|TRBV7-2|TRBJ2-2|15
TGTGCCAGCAGAAGGATAGCGGCAAGCACCGGGGAGCTGTTTTTT
CASRRIAASTGELFF
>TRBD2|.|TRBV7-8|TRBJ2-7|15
TGTGCCAGCAGCCCAGGACTAGCGCGTCCCTACGAGCAGTACTTC
CASSPGLARPYEQYF
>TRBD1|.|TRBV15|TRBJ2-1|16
TGTGCCACCAGCAGAGAACCTCGGGGGACAGGGGGCATGCAGTTCTTC
CATSREPRGTGGMQFF
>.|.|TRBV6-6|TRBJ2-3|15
TGTGCCAGCAGTTCCATAGGGCTATCCACAGATACGCAGTATTTT
CASSSIGLSTDTQYF
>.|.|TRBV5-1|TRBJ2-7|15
TGCGCCAGCAGCTTGGTCTGGGTGGACCGGGACGAGCAGTACTTC
CASSLVWVDRDEQYF
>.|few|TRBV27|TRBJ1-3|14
TGTGCCAGCAAAGGACAGAGCTCTGGAAACACCATATATTTT
CASKGQSSGNTIYF
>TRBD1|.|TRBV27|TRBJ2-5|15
TGTGCCAGCAGTTTCCGACAGGGGCTCCAAGAGACCCAGTACTTC
CASSFRQGLQETQYF
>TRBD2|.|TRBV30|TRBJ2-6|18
TGTGCCTGGAGGAGGACTAGCGGGAGAGGCGGTGGGGCCAACGTCCTGACTTTC
CAWRRTSGRGGGANVLTF
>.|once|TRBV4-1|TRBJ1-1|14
TGCGCCAGCAGCCAAGATTCTGGGAACACTGAAGCTTTCTTT
CASSQDSGNTEAFF
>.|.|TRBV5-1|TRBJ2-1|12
TGCGCCAGCAGCTTGGAGCTCAATGAGCAGTTCTTC
CASSLELNEQFF
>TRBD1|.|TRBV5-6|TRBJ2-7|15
TGTGCCAGCAGCTACAATCCGGGACAGGGGGCCGAGCAGTACTTC
CASSYNPGQGAEQYF
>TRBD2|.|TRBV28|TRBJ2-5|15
TGTGCCAGCAGTTTAGAACTAGCGGGACCCAGGACCCAGTACTTC
CASSLELAGPRTQYF
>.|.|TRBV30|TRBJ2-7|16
TGTGCCTGGAGCCGGGAAGGGCTAGCTGCTTCAGGGGAGCAGTACTTC
CAWSREGLAASGEQYF
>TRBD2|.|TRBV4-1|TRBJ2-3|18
TGCGCCAGCAGCCAAGTTTCTGTAGCGGGAGGGTGGGGAGATACGCAGTATTTT
CASSQVSVAGGWGDTQYF
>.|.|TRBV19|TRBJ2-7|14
TGTGCCAGTAGTCCCCGGGGGAGCGGTTACGAGCAGTACTTC
CASSPRGSGYEQYF
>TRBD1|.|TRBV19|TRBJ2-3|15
TGTGCCAGTAGTGCCCGGACAGGGGGGACAGATACGCAGTATTTT
CASSARTGGTDTQYF
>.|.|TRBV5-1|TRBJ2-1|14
TGCGCCAGCAGCTTGGTTGCGCGGGACAATGAGCAGTTCTTC
CASSLVARDNEQFF
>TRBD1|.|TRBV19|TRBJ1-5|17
TGTGCCAGTAGTATGGTGACAGGGGGACGGAGCAATCAGCCCCAGCATTTT
CASSMVTGGRSNQPQHF
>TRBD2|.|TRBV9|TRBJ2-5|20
TGTGCCAGCAGCGTAGAGCCCCCTAGAGGGAGGCTAGCGGGAAACGAGACCCAGTACTTC
CASSVEPPRGRLAGNETQYF
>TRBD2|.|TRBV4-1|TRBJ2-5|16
TGCGCCAGCAGCCAAGTAATTAGCGGGTTTTTAGAGACCCAGTACTTC
CASSQVISGFLETQYF
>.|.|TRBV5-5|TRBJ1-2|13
TGTGCCAGCAGCATCCGGGAGCCGCGTGTCTACACCTTC
CASSIREPRVYTF
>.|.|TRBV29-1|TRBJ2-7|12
TGCAGCGTTGTTCAGGGGAACTACGAGCAGTACTTC
CSVVQGNYEQYF
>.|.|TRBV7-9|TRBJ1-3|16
TGTGCCAGCAGCTTTGCCCAGATATTTTCTGGAAACACCATATATTTT
CASSFAQIFSGNTIYF
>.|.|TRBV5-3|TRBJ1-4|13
TGTGCCAGAAGCCAGCGGAGGAGTGAAAAACTGTTTTTT
CARSQRRSEKLFF
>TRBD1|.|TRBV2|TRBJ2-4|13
TGTGCCAGCAGCGGAGGACAGGGGGACATTCAGTACTTC
CASSGGQGDIQYF
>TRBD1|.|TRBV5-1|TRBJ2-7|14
TGCGCCAGCAGCTGGGGGGACAGGGCCTACGAGCAGTACTTC
CASSWGDRAYEQYF
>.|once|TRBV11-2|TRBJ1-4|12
TGTGCCAGCAGCCTGGCGAATGAAAAACTGTTTTTT
CASSLANEKLFF
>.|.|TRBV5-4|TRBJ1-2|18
TGTGCCAGCAGCAGGGGGGTTTCGGACAGAACAGGGACTTTTGGCTACACCTTC
CASSRGVSDRTGTFGYTF
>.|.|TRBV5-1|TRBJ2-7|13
TGCGCCAGCAGACAGGGAGGGGAGAGGGAGCAGTACTTC
CASRQGGEREQYF
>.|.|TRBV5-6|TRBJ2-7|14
TGTGCCAGCAGCGGCGTCCGGGCCTCCTACGAGCAGTACTTC
CASSGVRASYEQYF
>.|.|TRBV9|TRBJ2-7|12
TGTGCCAGCAGCGTAGTCCAATACGAGCAGTACTTC
CASSVVQYEQYF